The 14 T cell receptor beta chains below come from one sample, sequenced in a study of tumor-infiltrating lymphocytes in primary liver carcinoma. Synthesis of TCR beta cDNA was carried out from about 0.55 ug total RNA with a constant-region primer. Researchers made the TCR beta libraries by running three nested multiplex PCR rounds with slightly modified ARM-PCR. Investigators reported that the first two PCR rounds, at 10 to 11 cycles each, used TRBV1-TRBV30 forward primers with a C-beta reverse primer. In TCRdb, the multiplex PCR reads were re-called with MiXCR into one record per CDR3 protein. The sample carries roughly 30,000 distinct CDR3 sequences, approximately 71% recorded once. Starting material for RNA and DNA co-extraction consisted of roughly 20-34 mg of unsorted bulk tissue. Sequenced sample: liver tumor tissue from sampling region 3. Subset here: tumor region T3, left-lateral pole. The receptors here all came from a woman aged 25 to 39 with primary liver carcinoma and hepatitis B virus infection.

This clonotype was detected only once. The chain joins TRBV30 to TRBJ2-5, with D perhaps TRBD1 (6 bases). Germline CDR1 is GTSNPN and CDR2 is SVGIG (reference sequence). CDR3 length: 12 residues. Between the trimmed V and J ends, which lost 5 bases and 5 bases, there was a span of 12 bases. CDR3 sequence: CAWDRHSETQYF. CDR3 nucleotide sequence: TGTGCCTGGGACAGGCATAGTGAGACCCAGTACTTC.

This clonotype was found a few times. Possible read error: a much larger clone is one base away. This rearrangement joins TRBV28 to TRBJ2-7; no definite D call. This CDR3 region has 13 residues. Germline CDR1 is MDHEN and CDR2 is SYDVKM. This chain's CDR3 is CASSFRYLSEQHF. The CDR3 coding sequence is TGTGCCAGCAGTTTCCGGTATCTGTCGGAGCAGCACTTC.

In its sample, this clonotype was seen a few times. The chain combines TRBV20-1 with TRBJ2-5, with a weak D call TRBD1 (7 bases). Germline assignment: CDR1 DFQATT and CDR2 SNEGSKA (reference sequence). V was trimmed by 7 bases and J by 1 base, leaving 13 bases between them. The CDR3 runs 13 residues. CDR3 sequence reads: CSVFRGAQETQYF. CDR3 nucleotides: TGCAGTGTATTCAGGGGGGCCCAAGAGACCCAGTACTTC.

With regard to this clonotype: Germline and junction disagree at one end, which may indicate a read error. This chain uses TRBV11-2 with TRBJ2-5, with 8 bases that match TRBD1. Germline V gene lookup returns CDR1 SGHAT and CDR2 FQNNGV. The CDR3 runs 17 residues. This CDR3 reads CASSLPGQGVGKDTQCF. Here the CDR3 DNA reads TGTGCCAGCAGCCTCCCTGGACAGGGAGTTGGGAAAGATACCCAGTGCTTC.

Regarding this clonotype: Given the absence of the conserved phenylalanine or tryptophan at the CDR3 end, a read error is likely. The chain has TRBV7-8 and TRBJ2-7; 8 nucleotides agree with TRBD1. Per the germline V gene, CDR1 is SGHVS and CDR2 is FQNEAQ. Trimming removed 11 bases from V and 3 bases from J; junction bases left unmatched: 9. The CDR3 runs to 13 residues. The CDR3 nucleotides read TGTGCCCGCTGGTCGGGACAGGACTACGAGCAGTACTTA. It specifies CARWSGQDYEQYL.

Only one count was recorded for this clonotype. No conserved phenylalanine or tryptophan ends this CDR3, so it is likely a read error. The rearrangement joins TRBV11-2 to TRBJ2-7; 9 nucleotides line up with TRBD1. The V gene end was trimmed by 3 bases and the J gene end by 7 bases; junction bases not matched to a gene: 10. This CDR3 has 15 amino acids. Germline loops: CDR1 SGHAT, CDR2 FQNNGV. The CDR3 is CASSFTSQGAGEQYY. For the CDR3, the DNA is TGTGCCAGCAGCTTCACCTCACAGGGGGCGGGAGAGCAGTACTAC.

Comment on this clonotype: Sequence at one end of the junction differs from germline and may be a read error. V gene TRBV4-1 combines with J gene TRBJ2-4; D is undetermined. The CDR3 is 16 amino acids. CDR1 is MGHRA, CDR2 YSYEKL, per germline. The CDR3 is CASSPEMSRDTSKWYF. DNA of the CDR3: TGCGCTAGCAGCCCAGAGATGAGTAGGGATACGAGCAAGTGGTACTTC.

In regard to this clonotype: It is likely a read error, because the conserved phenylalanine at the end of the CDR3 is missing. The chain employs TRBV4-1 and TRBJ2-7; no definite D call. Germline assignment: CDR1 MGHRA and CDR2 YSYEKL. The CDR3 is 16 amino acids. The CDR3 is CVSSQDRTIGWDEQYC. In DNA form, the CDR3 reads TGCGTCAGCAGCCAAGATCGTACTATCGGGTGGGACGAGCAGTACTGC.

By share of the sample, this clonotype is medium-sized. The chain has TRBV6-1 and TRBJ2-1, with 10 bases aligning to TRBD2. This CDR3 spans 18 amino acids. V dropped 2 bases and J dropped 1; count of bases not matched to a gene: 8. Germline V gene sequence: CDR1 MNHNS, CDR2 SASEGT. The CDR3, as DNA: TGTGCCAGCAGTGAACTAGCGGGAGAATTTGGGTCCTACAATGAGCAGTTCTTC. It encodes CASSELAGEFGSYNEQFF.

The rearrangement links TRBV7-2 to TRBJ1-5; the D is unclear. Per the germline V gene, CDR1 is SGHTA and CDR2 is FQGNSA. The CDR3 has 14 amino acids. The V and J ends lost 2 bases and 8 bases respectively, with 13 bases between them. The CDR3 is CASSLRSSGKPQHF. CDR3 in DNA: TGTGCCAGCAGCTTAAGGAGTAGTGGCAAGCCCCAGCATTTT.

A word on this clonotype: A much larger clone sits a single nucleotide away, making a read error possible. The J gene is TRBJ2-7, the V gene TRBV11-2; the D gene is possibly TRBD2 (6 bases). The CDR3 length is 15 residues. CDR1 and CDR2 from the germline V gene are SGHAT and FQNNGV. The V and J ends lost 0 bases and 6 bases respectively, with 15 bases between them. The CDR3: CASSLEPIGSGEQYF. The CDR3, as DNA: TGTGCCAGCAGCTTAGAGCCTATCGGGAGCGGCGAGCAGTACTTC.

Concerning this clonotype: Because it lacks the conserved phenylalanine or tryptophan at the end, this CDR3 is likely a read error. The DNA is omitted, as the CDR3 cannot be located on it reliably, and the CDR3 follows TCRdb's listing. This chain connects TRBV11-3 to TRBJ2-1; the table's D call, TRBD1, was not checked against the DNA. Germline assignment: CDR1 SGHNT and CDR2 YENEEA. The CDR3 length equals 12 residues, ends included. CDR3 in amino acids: CASPLTGVEQLL.

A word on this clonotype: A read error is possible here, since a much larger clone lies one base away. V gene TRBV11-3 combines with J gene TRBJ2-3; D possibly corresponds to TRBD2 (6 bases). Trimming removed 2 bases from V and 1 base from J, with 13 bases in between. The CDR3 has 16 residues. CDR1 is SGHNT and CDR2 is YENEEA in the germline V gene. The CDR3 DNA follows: TGTGCCAGCAGCTTAACTGCGGGAAACTGCACAGATACGCAGTATTTT. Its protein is CASSLTAGNCTDTQYF.

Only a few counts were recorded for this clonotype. CDR3 nucleotide sequence: TGCAGTGCTACCCCGGCGCGGTTCGGCAATCAGCCCCAGCATTTT. Translating gives CSATPARFGNQPQHF. This chain joins TRBV20-1 and TRBJ1-5; D remains ambiguous. Trimming left V 4 bases short and J 2 bases short, with 15 bases between. Looked up from germline, CDR1 is DFQATT and CDR2 is SNEGSKA (reference sequence). The CDR3 has 15 residues.